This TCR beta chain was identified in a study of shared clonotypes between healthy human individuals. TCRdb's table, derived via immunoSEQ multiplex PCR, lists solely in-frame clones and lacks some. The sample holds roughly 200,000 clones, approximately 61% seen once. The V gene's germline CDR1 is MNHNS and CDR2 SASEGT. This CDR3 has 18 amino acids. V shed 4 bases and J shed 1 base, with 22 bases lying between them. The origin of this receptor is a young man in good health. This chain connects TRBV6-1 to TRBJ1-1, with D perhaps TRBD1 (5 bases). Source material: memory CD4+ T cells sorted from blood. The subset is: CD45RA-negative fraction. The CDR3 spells CASSAGGSSFGPNTEAFF. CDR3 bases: TGTGCCAGCAGTGCCGGGGGGAGCTCGTTCGGGCCGAACACTGAAGCTTTCTTT.